This T cell receptor beta chain was sequenced during a study of T cells in women clearing cervical HPV infection. Study findings and constraints: Combining TCR richness with V gene abundances gave around 0.87 AUC.

Details on this clone: The antigen is unknown. The read ends 3 residues shy of where the CDR3 ends; the end is completed using the germline J gene.

TCRdb's copy holds only in-frame clones and misses some; the assay was immunoSEQ multiplex PCR. The sample's table shows 25,000 to 40,000 clones. In germline, CDR1 is SNHLY, CDR2 FYNNEI. This CDR3 spans 15 amino acids. The sample comprised blood buffy coat. The chain combines TRBV2 with TRBJ2-3, with a possible D match to TRBD1 (5 bases). This receptor was identified in a woman between 18 and 75 years old with a cervical HPV16 infection that either progressed to CIN3+ or cleared (not recorded which). CDR3 DNA, as far as it was read: TGTGCCAGCAGTCCGAATCAGGGAAGCAATCAGCCG. Protein product: CASSPNQGSNQP. The full CDR3 is CASSPNQGSNQPQYF.